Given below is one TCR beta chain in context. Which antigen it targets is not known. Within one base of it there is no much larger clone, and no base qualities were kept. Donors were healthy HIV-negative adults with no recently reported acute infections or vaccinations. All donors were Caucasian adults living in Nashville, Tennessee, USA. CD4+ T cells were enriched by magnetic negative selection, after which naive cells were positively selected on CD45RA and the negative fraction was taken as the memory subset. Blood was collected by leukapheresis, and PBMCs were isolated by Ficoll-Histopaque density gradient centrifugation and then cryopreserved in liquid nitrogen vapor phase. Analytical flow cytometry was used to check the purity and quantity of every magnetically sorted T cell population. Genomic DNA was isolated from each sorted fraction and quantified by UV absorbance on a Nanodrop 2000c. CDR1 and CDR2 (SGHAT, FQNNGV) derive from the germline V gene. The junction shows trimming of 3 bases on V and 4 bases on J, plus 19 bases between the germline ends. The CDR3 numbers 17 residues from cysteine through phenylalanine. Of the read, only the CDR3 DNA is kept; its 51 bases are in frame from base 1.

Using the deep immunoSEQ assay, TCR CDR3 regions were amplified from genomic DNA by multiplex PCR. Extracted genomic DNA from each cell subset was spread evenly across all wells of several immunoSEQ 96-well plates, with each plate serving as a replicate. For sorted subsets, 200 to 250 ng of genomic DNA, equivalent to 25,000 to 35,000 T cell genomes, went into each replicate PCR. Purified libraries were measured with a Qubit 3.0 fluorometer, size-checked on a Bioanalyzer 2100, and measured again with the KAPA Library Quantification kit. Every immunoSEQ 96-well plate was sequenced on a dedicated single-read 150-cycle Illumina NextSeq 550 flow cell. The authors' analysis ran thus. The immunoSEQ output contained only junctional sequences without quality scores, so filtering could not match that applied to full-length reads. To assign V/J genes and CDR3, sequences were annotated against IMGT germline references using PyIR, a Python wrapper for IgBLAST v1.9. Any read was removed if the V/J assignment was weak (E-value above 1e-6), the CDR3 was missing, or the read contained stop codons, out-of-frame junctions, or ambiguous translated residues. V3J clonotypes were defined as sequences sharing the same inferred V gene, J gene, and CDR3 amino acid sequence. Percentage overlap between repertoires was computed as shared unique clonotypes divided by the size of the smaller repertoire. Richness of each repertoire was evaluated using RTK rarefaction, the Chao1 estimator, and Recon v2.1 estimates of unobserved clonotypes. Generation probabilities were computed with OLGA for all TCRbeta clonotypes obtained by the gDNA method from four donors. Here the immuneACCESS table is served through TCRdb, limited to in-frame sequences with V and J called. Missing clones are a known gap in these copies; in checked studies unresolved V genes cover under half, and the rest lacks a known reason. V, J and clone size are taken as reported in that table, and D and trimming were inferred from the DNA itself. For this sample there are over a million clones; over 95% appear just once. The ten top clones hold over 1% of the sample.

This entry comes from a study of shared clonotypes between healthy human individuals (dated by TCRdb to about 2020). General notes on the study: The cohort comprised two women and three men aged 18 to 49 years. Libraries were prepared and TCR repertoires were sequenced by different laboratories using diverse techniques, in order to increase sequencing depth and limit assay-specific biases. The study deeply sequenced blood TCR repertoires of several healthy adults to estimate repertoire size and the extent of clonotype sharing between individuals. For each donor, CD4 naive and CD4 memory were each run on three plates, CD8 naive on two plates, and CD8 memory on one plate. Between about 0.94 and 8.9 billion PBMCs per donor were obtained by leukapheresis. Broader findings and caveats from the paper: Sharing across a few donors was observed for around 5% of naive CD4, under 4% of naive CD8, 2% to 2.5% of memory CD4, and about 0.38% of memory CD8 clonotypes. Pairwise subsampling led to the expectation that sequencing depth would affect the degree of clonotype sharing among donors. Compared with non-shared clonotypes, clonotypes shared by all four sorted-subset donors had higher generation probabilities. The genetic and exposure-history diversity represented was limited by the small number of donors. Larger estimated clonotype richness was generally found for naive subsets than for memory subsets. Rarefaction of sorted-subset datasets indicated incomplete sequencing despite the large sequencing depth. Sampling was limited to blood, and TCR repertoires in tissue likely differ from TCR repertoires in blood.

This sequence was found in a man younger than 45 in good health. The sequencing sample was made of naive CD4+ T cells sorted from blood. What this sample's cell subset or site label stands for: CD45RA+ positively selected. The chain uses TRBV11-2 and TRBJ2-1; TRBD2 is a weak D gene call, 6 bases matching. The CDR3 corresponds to CASSFRGLPPVYNEQFF. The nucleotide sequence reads TGTGCCAGCAGCTTTCGGGGACTTCCCCCAGTGTACAATGAGCAGTTCTTC.